The 25 T cell receptor beta chains below were found in one sample sequenced in a study of cytomegalovirus exposure and HLA in healthy donors. It was with 60 Vbeta and 13 Jbeta primers that the PCR ran. The repertoire was sequenced with immunoSEQ multiplex PCR; TCRdb's copy has only in-frame clones and lacks some. The data hold 150,000 to 200,000 clones, with about 9.4% observed a single time. The sample taken for sequencing was PBMCs. All receptors derive from a woman aged 25-40 years in good health and CMV-seropositive.

The rearrangement joins TRBV4-1 to TRBJ1-2, with D possibly being TRBD1 (5 bases). Deletions cut 0 bases from V and 5 bases from J, with 13 bases between. The length of the CDR3 is 15 residues. Germline V gene data show CDR1 as MGHRA and CDR2 as YSYEKL. The CDR3 reads CASSQDRPGPYGYTF. The DNA for the CDR3 is TGCGCCAGCAGCCAAGATAGGCCAGGGCCGTATGGCTACACCTTC.

This clone has only a few counts. The V gene is TRBV5-8, the J gene TRBJ1-1, with TRBD1 matching over 8 bases. Germline-derived CDR1 and CDR2 are SGHTS and YDEGEE. V shed 0 bases, J shed 4 bases, and the junction held 14 bases outside the gene matches. The CDR3 runs to 18 residues. As DNA, the CDR3 is TGTGCCAGCAGCTTGGCCATCATAGCAGGGGGCGCGGGCACTGAAGCTTTCTTT. As protein: CASSLAIIAGGAGTEAFF.

The chain recombines TRBV6-6 with TRBJ1-2, with D perhaps matching TRBD1 (6 bases). Per germline, CDR1 MNHNY and CDR2 SVGAGI (reference sequence). The CDR3 loop spans 12 amino acids. The germline V and J ends were trimmed by 6 bases and 4 bases, with 9 bases remaining between them. The CDR3 here is CASRTTGYGYTF. For the CDR3, the DNA is TGTGCCAGCAGAACGACAGGCTATGGCTACACCTTC.

This clone was detected only a few times. The chain uses TRBV2 and TRBJ2-7; 15 nucleotides align to TRBD2. Trimming removed 2 bases from V and 5 bases from J; junction bases left unmatched: 1. CDR3 length: 15 residues. Germline CDR1 reads SNHLY; CDR2 reads FYNNEI. The CDR3 coding sequence is TGTGCCAGCAGTGAATGGACTAGCGGGAGGGACGAGCAGTACTTC. Its translation: CASSEWTSGRDEQYF.

A few counts support this clone. This chain joins TRBV6-5 and TRBJ1-2; D remains ambiguous. Trimming cost V 8 bases and J 4 bases, with 14 bases left between them. The CDR3 spans 13 residues. In germline, CDR1 is MNHEY, CDR2 SVGAGI. The CDR3 DNA reads as TGTGCCAGCTCCAGGCAGGAAGTCTATGGCTACACCTTC. It codes for CASSRQEVYGYTF.

Worth noting for this clone: This CDR3 is also generated by other DNA sequences in the sample. J is TRBJ2-1 and V is TRBV2, with 11 bases aligning to TRBD2. J lost 3 bases, V lost 6 bases, and 4 bases had no gene match. Germline V gene lookup returns CDR1 SNHLY and CDR2 FYNNEI. The CDR3 spans 15 residues. CDR3 in DNA: TGTGCCAGCAGGGGCCTAGCGGGGGGCTACAATGAGCAGTTCTTC. Residues: CASRGLAGGYNEQFF.

This clone was seen a few times. The chain couples TRBV29-1 to TRBJ2-7; 7 bases are a match to TRBD1. Germline-derived CDR1 and CDR2 are SQVTM and ANQGSEA. The V gene end was trimmed by 4 bases and the J gene end by 2 bases; junction bases not matched to a gene: 8. The CDR3 covers 14 residues. CDR3 coding DNA: TGCAGCGTTGTAGGTACAGGGGCTACCTACGAGCAGTACTTC. The encoded protein is CSVVGTGATYEQYF.

There are a few counts of this clone. The identical CDR3 is also encoded by other nucleotide sequences in the sample. J is TRBJ2-3 and V is TRBV5-1; 9 bases match TRBD1. Germline trimming cut 4 bases from V and 3 bases from J; bases unmatched to any gene: 3. The V gene's germline CDR1 is SGHRS and CDR2 YFSETQ. The CDR3 runs to 14 residues. The CDR3 sequence is CASSRDRVTDTQYF. The CDR3 DNA follows: TGCGCCAGCAGCCGGGACAGGGTTACAGATACGCAGTATTTT. The full variable domain, completed using reference TRBV5-1 and TRBJ2-3, is KAGVTQTPRYLIKTRGQQVTLSCSPISGHRSVSWYQQTPGQGLQFLFEYFSETQRNKGNFPGRFSGRQFSNSRSEMNVSTLELGDSALYLCASSRDRVTDTQYFGPGTRLTVL.

Only a few counts were recorded for this clone. The chain carries TRBV9 and TRBJ2-2, with 10 bases lining up with TRBD1. CDR3 size: 16 residues. CDR1 and CDR2 (germline): SGDLS, YYNGEE. With 1 base clipped from V and 4 bases from J, the junction kept 4 bases outside the gene matches. CDR3 in DNA: TGTGCCAGCAGCGTACTAGGGACAGGGGTCACCGGGGAGCTGTTTTTT. Its protein product is CASSVLGTGVTGELFF.

The chain has TRBV5-1 and TRBJ2-5; 7 bases align to TRBD2. Germline assignment: CDR1 SGHRS and CDR2 YFSETQ. Unmatched junction bases numbered 8, after V lost 4 bases and J lost 2 bases. The CDR3 is 15 amino acids. CDR3 DNA sequence: TGCGCCAGCAGCCGAGGGCCGGGGGGTCAAGAGACCCAGTACTTC. Protein: CASSRGPGGQETQYF.

This clone appeared a few times. This chain connects TRBV5-1 to TRBJ2-7; tentatively, D is TRBD1 (6 bases). CDR1 SGHRS and CDR2 YFSETQ come from the germline V gene. Trimming left V 4 bases short and J 7 bases short, with 21 bases between. The CDR3 length is 15 residues. The CDR3 sequence: CASSVQGGRGAEQYF. In nucleotides, the CDR3 is TGCGCCAGCAGCGTCCAAGGAGGCAGGGGCGCTGAGCAGTACTTC.

V is TRBV2 and J is TRBJ2-7, with a possible D match to TRBD1 (6 bases). V lost 7 bases, J lost 0 bases, and 13 bases lay in between. Germline V lookup: CDR1 SNHLY, CDR2 FYNNEI. This CDR3 has 14 amino acids. The CDR3 here is CASNRADSSYEQYF. The CDR3 bases are TGTGCCAGCAACCGGGCGGACAGCTCCTACGAGCAGTACTTC.

The genes are TRBV30 and TRBJ2-5, with D possibly TRBD2 on 5 matching bases. The CDR3 consists of 11 residues. Trimming stripped 0 bases from V and 7 bases from J, with 6 bases between. CDR1 is GTSNPN and CDR2 is SVGIG in the germline V gene (reference sequence). CDR3 protein: CAWSVRGTQYF. The CDR3 bases are TGTGCCTGGAGTGTACGGGGGACCCAGTACTTC.

In its sample, this clone was seen a few times. The chain is built from TRBV4-1 and TRBJ2-5; D possibly corresponds to TRBD2 (5 bases). Germline V gene data show CDR1 as MGHRA and CDR2 as YSYEKL. V was clipped by 3 bases and J by 3 bases, with 8 bases between them. This CDR3 contains 13 residues. The CDR3 DNA sequence: TGCGCCAGCAGCCACTACGGGAAAGAGACCCAGTACTTC. It translates to CASSHYGKETQYF.

In its sample, this clone was seen a few times. This chain links TRBV27 with TRBJ1-1; the match to TRBD1 covers 7 bases. Losses at the gene ends were 5 bases for V and 1 base for J; bases not matched to a gene: 10. This CDR3 has 16 amino acids. Germline V gene sequence: CDR1 MNHEY, CDR2 SMNVEV (reference sequence). This CDR3 is CASSLYATGSNTEAFF. In DNA, the CDR3 is TGTGCCAGCAGTCTATACGCGACAGGGTCGAACACTGAAGCTTTCTTT.

This clone has just a few counts. The genes are TRBV7-2 and TRBJ2-2; D ambiguous. This CDR3 comprises 14 residues. The germline gives CDR1 SGHTA, CDR2 FQGNSA. With 1 base removed from V and 4 bases from J, the gap between germline ends came to 7 bases. CDR3 sequence reads: CASSLDQITGELFF. The CDR3 nucleotides read TGTGCCAGCAGCTTAGATCAGATCACCGGGGAGCTGTTTTTT.

V usage is TRBV19 and J usage is TRBJ1-2; TRBD1 agrees at 9 bases. Germline assignment: CDR1 LNHDA and CDR2 SQIVND (reference sequence). CDR3 length equals 18 residues. With V trimmed by 3 bases and J by 8 bases, 19 bases remained unmatched. Here the CDR3 DNA reads TGTGCCAGTAGTATCCTCACCACAGGGGCGCGGGACAGGGACGGCTACACCTTC. Translated, it gives CASSILTTGARDRDGYTF.

This clone occurred a few times. The V call is TRBV9, the J call TRBJ2-7, with 8 bases matching TRBD2. The CDR3 extends over 13 amino acids. Germline-derived CDR1 and CDR2 are SGDLS and YYNGEE. The junction had 9 bases not matched to a gene; V was cut back by 4 bases and J by 9 bases. The CDR3 here is CASSIGTGGWQYF. The CDR3, as DNA: TGTGCCAGCAGCATAGGGACGGGAGGGTGGCAGTACTTC.

The rearrangement links TRBV5-6 to TRBJ2-7; D is possibly TRBD1 (6 bases). Germline assignment: CDR1 SGHDT and CDR2 YYEEEE. The CDR3 is 16 amino acids. Trimming shortened V by 0 bases and J by 0 bases, and 13 bases separated the two germline ends. CDR3 sequence: CASSLAAGTPSYEQYF. The CDR3 bases are TGTGCCAGCAGCTTGGCTGCCGGGACACCCTCCTACGAGCAGTACTTC.

The V call is TRBV9, the J call TRBJ2-1; TRBD2 matches 11 bases. Germline V CDR1 and CDR2: SGDLS, YYNGEE. This CDR3 comprises 15 residues. The V segment lost 7 bases and the J segment 2 bases; nucleotides outside the gene matches: 5. The DNA for the CDR3 is TGTGCCAGCGCGTTAGCGGGAGGGCCCTACAATGAGCAGTTCTTC. Translating gives CASALAGGPYNEQFF.

This clone turned up a few times. An end of the junction does not agree with germline; a read error may underlie this. This chain uses TRBV29-1 with TRBJ2-5; D ambiguous. The germline CDR1 and CDR2 sequences are SQVTM and ANQGSEA. The CDR3 totals 12 residues. CDR3 protein: CSALGAQGTQYF. The DNA for the CDR3 is TGCAGCGCCCTCGGAGCTCAAGGGACCCAGTACTTC.

The genes are TRBV7-9 and TRBJ1-1; 9 bases fit TRBD1. The V segment lost 2 bases and the J segment 1 base; nucleotides outside the gene matches: 5. Germline CDR1 reads SEHNR; CDR2 reads FQNEAQ (reference sequence). The CDR3 sequence is 16 residues long. For the CDR3, the DNA is TGTGCCAGCAGCTTATCCATGGGACAGGGGAACACTGAAGCTTTCTTT. The encoded protein is CASSLSMGQGNTEAFF.

This clone was detected only a few times. The chain employs TRBV14 and TRBJ2-1; 7 nucleotides match TRBD2. The CDR3 is 15 amino acids. The V gene end was trimmed by 10 bases and the J gene end by 0 bases; junction bases not matched to a gene: 9. Germline CDR1 and CDR2: SGHDN and FVKESK. In DNA form, the CDR3 reads TGTGCCACCACTCGAGTAGCGGGCTCCTACAATGAGCAGTTCTTC. Translation gives CATTRVAGSYNEQFF. Full variable domain (rest looked up from reference TRBV14 and TRBJ2-1): EAGVTQFPSHSVIEKGQTVTLRCDPISGHDNLYWYRRVMGKEIKFLLHFVKESKQDESGMPNNRFLAERTGGTYSTLKVQPAELEDSGVYFCATTRVAGSYNEQFFGPGTRLTVL.

The rearrangement links TRBV7-3 to TRBJ2-3; D uncertain. The ends were cut back, 5 bases at V and 2 bases at J, with 8 bases in the middle. The CDR3 has 13 amino acids. Germline values: CDR1 SGHTA, CDR2 FQGTGA. The CDR3 spells CASSPRATDTQYF. The CDR3 coding sequence is TGTGCCAGCAGCCCCCGAGCCACAGATACGCAGTATTTT.

Worth noting for this clone: The same CDR3 arises from other DNA sequences in this sample as well. The chain has TRBV6-6 and TRBJ1-1; possibly TRBD1 for D (5 bases). CDR3 length: 14 amino acids. The germline V gene has CDR1 MNHNY and CDR2 SVGAGI (reference sequence). Trimming stripped 0 bases from V and 3 bases from J, with 8 bases between. In nucleotides, the CDR3 is TGTGCCAGCAGTTACTCGGGGGGAGACACTGAAGCTTTCTTT. Encoded protein: CASSYSGGDTEAFF.